This T cell receptor (beta chain) was retrieved from a study of blood T cell repertoires in COVID-19. This clone was detected only once. The CDR3 loop spans 15 amino acids. V dropped 7 bases and J dropped 0 bases, with 10 bases sitting between them. Germline assignment: CDR1 MDHEN and CDR2 SYDVKM. Ages ranged from about 18 to 100 years, with residence in 20 to 30 US areas. Only in-frame clones appear in the TCRdb table, and some are missing; sequencing was by immunoSEQ multiplex PCR. Of approximately 130,000 clones in the sample, under 85% are singletons; the top ten hold 18%. The V call is TRBV28, the J call TRBJ1-6, with D unclear. This sequence originates from a man aged 30-40 years who had recovered from COVID-19. Sequencing used PBMCs or T cells enriched from blood (not recorded which). CDR3 loop: CASKEQSSYNSPLHF. The CDR3 DNA sequence: TGTGCCAGCAAAGAACAGAGCTCCTATAATTCACCCCTCCACTTT.